This is a list of T cell receptor beta chains from one sample in a study of shared clonotypes between healthy human individuals. TCRdb's table, derived via immunoSEQ multiplex PCR, lists solely in-frame clones and lacks some. The data contain 850,000 to 1,200,000 clones, approximately 70% of them singletons. Source material: memory CD4+ T cells sorted from blood. These receptors were obtained from a man aged 18 to 29 in good health. The conserved cysteine and the conserved F or W are not part of the CDR3 here. Fields, in order: clone size, V gene, CDR3 protein. Expanded clones are given a class, and other clones once, few, many or no size at all.

clone size: .
V gene: TRBV5-1
CDR3 protein: ASSARLAKNLDTQY

clone size: .
V gene: TRBV2
CDR3 protein: ASSELAGGYNEQF

clone size: .
V gene: TRBV28
CDR3 protein: ASGTGDNSPLH

clone size: .
V gene: TRBV9
CDR3 protein: ASSVAGGVGSYNEQF

clone size: .
V gene: TRBV28
CDR3 protein: ASSLWTQETQY

clone size: .
V gene: TRBV5-6
CDR3 protein: ASSLAGSSYNSPLH

clone size: .
V gene: TRBV29-1
CDR3 protein: SGGGIQETQY

clone size: .
V gene: TRBV5-1
CDR3 protein: ASSLWTGGDRNTEAF

clone size: .
V gene: TRBV7-9
CDR3 protein: ASSLDSSGYT

clone size: .
V gene: TRBV18
CDR3 protein: ASSVLSDEQY

clone size: .
V gene: TRBV19
CDR3 protein: ASSPGTGANYGYT

clone size: .
V gene: TRBV2
CDR3 protein: ASSEWVTGELF

clone size: .
V gene: TRBV5-1
CDR3 protein: ASSSTGGIYEQY

clone size: .
V gene: TRBV27
CDR3 protein: ASRRTMGGPDEAF

clone size: .
V gene: TRBV6-5
CDR3 protein: ASRAGDYGYT

clone size: .
V gene: TRBV11-3
CDR3 protein: ASSPGTNTEAF

clone size: .
V gene: TRBV7-2
CDR3 protein: ASSRNRGQGETQY

clone size: .
V gene: TRBV2
CDR3 protein: ASSVAVSSGNTIY

clone size: .
V gene: TRBV5-5
CDR3 protein: ASSSRDRMA

clone size: .
V gene: TRBV7-6
CDR3 protein: ASSLAGTGQF

clone size: .
V gene: TRBV18
CDR3 protein: ASSPRKTSGYEQY

clone size: .
V gene: TRBV4-1
CDR3 protein: ASSRWVDNEQF

clone size: .
V gene: TRBV29-1
CDR3 protein: SERRYGQDTQY

clone size: .
V gene: TRBV12-5
CDR3 protein: ASGLPQGATQY

clone size: .
V gene: TRBV30
CDR3 protein: AWSRGRSNEKLF

clone size: .
V gene: TRBV27
CDR3 protein: ASSTLSGNSYEQY

clone size: .
V gene: TRBV5-6
CDR3 protein: ASSLSYFYGYT

clone size: once
V gene: TRBV30
CDR3 protein: AWRTRDTQY

clone size: .
V gene: TRBV7-9
CDR3 protein: ASSNYQVRTAEAF

clone size: .
V gene: TRBV6-6
CDR3 protein: ASSTGQGAKNGYT

clone size: .
V gene: TRBV6-1
CDR3 protein: ASTAGNQPQH

clone size: .
V gene: TRBV29-1
CDR3 protein: SVRLAGGEETQY

clone size: .
V gene: TRBV11-2
CDR3 protein: ASSLVAGGFARDTQY

clone size: .
V gene: TRBV4-1
CDR3 protein: ASSPGTNNQETQY

clone size: .
V gene: TRBV7-2
CDR3 protein: ASSLGSGRNYEQY

clone size: .
V gene: TRBV30
CDR3 protein: AWSPLLRRAGGSYNEQF

clone size: .
V gene: TRBV5-4
CDR3 protein: ASSRKLAGVTDTQY

clone size: .
V gene: TRBV4-1
CDR3 protein: ASSQGLGQIYEQY

clone size: .
V gene: TRBV6-5
CDR3 protein: ASSLDRGQANYGYT

clone size: .
V gene: TRBV7-9
CDR3 protein: ASSLGSEAF

clone size: .
V gene: TRBV11-3
CDR3 protein: ASSPPDSLNGELF

clone size: .
V gene: TRBV7-2
CDR3 protein: ASSLAGQGTYEQY

clone size: .
V gene: TRBV10-3
CDR3 protein: AISGDGRAGNEQF

clone size: once
V gene: TRBV6-6
CDR3 protein: ASRTGPGSTEAF

clone size: .
V gene: TRBV27
CDR3 protein: ASGTLSGGAYEQY

clone size: .
V gene: TRBV4-3
CDR3 protein: ASSQVRGRTEAF

clone size: .
V gene: TRBV4-1
CDR3 protein: ASSQGQYSPLH

clone size: .
V gene: TRBV2
CDR3 protein: ASSRQGSIQETQY

clone size: .
V gene: TRBV5-1
CDR3 protein: ASSLETGSGNTIY

clone size: .
V gene: TRBV9
CDR3 protein: ASSNPGNSGANVLT

clone size: once
V gene: TRBV10-1
CDR3 protein: ASSESTGGGKF

clone size: .
V gene: TRBV5-1
CDR3 protein: ASRTQPSGTTYEQY

clone size: .
V gene: TRBV4-3
CDR3 protein: ASSQDFQADYGYT

clone size: .
V gene: TRBV19
CDR3 protein: ASSIDLGTGVTDTQY

clone size: .
V gene: TRBV30
CDR3 protein: AWNPQGRTDQPQH